This section outlines one T cell receptor beta chain sequence together with its context. Its specificity is not known. The data derive from a study of response to subunit inactivated influenza vaccine. General observations from the study: The authors suggested that few new T cells are recruited per seasonal influenza vaccination.

Trimming stripped 5 bases from V and 5 bases from J, with 19 bases between. CDR3 length equals 15 residues. MiXCR, applied by TCRdb to the RT-PCR reads, yields one record per CDR3 protein. Among over 400,000 distinct CDR3 sequences listed, approximately 13% were seen once. This receptor was taken from a man aged 45-65 years who received an inactivated influenza vaccine. This sequence joins TRBV12-3 or TRBV12-4 and TRBJ2-7, with D possibly TRBD2 on 5 matching bases. Source: PBMCs from blood, taken 40 to 50 days after vaccination. The CDR3 loop reads CASSRAAGLRNEQYF. For the CDR3, the DNA is TGTGCCAGCAGTCGCGCCGCCGGACTGAGAAACGAGCAGTACTTC.